Detailed here is one TCR beta chain. The data derive from a study of blood T cells in healthy people across ages. A J-beta primer mix and a sample-barcoded 5' primer were used in a second PCR of about 7 to 12 cycles. One entry per CDR3 protein, called by TCRdb with MiXCR from the 5' RACE reads. Among about 1,400,000 distinct CDR3 sequences, around 59% were seen once, and the ten largest hold 5% to 7%. The CDR3 is made up of 14 amino acids. Per the germline V gene, CDR1 is ENHRY and CDR2 is SYGVKD. V was clipped by 6 bases and J by 1 base, with 11 bases between them. Isolating PBMCs gave at least 7 million of these cells per sample.

V and J are TRBV10-3 and TRBJ2-3, with D possibly called TRBD1 or TRBD2 (5 bases each). The sequence was obtained from a young man in good health. Specimen: blood. The CDR3 nucleotides read TGTGCCATCAGCGGGGCGCGCCGCACAGATACGCAGTATTTT. Protein: CAISGARRTDTQYF.